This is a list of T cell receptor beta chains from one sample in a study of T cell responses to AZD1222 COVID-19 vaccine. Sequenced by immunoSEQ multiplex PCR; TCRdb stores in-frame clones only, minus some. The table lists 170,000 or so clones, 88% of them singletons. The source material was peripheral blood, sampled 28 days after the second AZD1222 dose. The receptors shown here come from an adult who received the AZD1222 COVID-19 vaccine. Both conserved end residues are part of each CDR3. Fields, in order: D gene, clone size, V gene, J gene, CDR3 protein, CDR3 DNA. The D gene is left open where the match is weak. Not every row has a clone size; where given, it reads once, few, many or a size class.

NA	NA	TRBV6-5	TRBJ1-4	CASSYLRKGASEKLFF	TGTGCCAGCAGTTACCTCAGGAAAGGGGCGTCTGAAAAACTGTTTTTT
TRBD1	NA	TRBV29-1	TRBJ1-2	CSAYSGQVYGYTF	TGCAGCGCTTATAGCGGACAGGTCTATGGCTACACCTTC
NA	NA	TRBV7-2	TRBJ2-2	CASSLAGPNTGELFF	TGTGCCAGCAGCTTAGCGGGGCCTAACACCGGGGAGCTGTTTTTT
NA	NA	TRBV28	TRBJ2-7	CASTRFYEQYF	TGTGCCAGCACCCGCTTCTACGAGCAGTACTTC
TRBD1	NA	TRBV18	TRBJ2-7	CASSPLGQGPYEQYF	TGTGCCAGCTCACCACTAGGACAGGGCCCCTACGAGCAGTACTTC
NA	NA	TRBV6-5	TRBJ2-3	CASSQGIRTDTQYF	TGTGCCAGCAGCCAAGGGATCAGGACAGATACGCAGTATTTT
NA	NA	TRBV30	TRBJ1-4	CAWSANPEKLFF	TGTGCCTGGAGTGCTAACCCAGAAAAACTGTTTTTT
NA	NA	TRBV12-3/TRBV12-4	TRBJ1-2	CASSLEREGYTF	TGTGCCAGCAGTTTAGAGAGGGAAGGCTACACCTTC
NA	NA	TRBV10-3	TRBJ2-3	CAISDLTDTQYF	TGTGCCATCAGTGATCTAACAGATACGCAGTATTTT
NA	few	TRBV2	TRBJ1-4	CASSPQGRAANEKLFF	TGTGCCAGCAGCCCCCAGGGTAGGGCAGCTAATGAAAAACTGTTTTTT
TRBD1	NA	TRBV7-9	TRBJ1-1	CASSFPQGRPNTEAFF	TGTGCCAGCAGCTTTCCACAGGGGCGGCCTAACACTGAAGCTTTCTTT
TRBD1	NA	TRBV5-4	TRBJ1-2	CASSSRTGELLYGYTF	TGTGCCAGCAGCTCGCGGACAGGGGAACTCCTCTATGGCTACACCTTC
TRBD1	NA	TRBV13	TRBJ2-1	CASSQRLIQGGDEQFF	TGTGCCAGCAGCCAGCGTCTAATTCAAGGGGGCGATGAGCAGTTCTTC
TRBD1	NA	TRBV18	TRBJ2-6	CASSPMSGGDSGANVLTF	TGTGCCAGCTCACCGATGTCAGGGGGCGACTCTGGGGCCAACGTCCTGACTTTC
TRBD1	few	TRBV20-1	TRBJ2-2	CSASMGTGNTGELFF	TGCAGTGCTAGTATGGGGACAGGGAACACCGGGGAGCTGTTTTTT
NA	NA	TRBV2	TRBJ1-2	CANQRQTNYGYTF	TGTGCCAACCAAAGACAGACTAACTATGGCTACACCTTC
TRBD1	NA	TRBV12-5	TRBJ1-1	CASGLAQDREAFF	TGTGCTAGTGGTTTGGCCCAGGACAGGGAAGCTTTCTTT
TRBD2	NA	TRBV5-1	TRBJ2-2	CASSLEASGGTGTGELFF	TGCGCCAGCAGCTTGGAGGCTAGCGGGGGGACCGGGACCGGGGAGCTGTTTTTT
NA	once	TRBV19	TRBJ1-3	CASSADGFGNTIYF	TGTGCCAGTAGTGCCGACGGGTTCGGAAACACCATATATTTT
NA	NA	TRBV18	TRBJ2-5	CASSPSLIGAGETQYF	TGTGCCAGCTCACCGAGCCTGATAGGGGCGGGAGAGACCCAGTACTTC
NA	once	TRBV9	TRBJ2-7	CASSVAPLGDEQYF	TGTGCCAGCAGCGTAGCCCCATTAGGGGACGAGCAGTACTTC
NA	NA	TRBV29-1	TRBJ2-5	CSVSTIKETQYF	TGCAGCGTCTCAACAATAAAAGAGACCCAGTACTTC
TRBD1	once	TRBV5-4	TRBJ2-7	CASSLAGTAYEQYF	TGTGCCAGCAGCTTGGCCGGGACAGCCTACGAGCAGTACTTC
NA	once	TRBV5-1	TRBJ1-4	CASSLEGTTNEKLFF	TGCGCCAGCAGCTTAGAGGGAACAACTAATGAAAAACTGTTTTTT
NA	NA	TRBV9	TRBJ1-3	CASSVIGGRTSGNTIYF	TGTGCCAGCAGCGTTATAGGAGGAAGAACCTCTGGAAACACCATATATTTT
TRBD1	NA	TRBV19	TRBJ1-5	CASYGQGTNQPQHF	TGTGCCAGTTACGGACAGGGGACAAATCAGCCCCAGCATTTT
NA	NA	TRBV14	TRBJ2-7	CASSPKARSYEQYF	TGTGCCAGCAGCCCCAAGGCGAGATCCTACGAGCAGTACTTC
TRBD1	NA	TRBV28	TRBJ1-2	CASSLYGRGTGNYGYTF	TGTGCCAGCAGTTTATACGGTCGAGGGACAGGGAACTATGGCTACACCTTC